This TCR beta chain derives from a study of cytomegalovirus exposure and HLA in healthy donors. Study at large: A subsequent analysis stated that the 95 to 150 validation repertoires were run on the same platform as the approximately 710 first-cohort repertoires.

Method: immunoSEQ multiplex PCR; TCRdb's copy keeps in-frame clones and lacks some. The sample holds about 160,000 clones, 75% to 90% seen once. Notes on the study in general: According to a subsequent analysis, TCR clusters from the first cohort were inclined to appear together in the 110 or so validation repertoires. Rarity characterized most TCR sequences, yet some public TCRs appeared in many donors. Investigators reported 150 to 200 TCR beta chains as tied to cytomegalovirus.

With respect to this clone: Its antigen remains unidentified.

Between the trimmed V and J ends, which lost 3 bases and 5 bases, there was a span of 14 bases. From germline, CDR1 is SGDLS and CDR2 YYNGEE. There are 14 residues in the CDR3. Sequencing was done on a sample of PBMCs. This sequence joins TRBV9 and TRBJ1-2; possibly TRBD1 for D (6 bases). The receptor comes from a woman aged 18-35 years in good health and CMV-seronegative. CDR3 bases: TGTGCCAGCAGCGAGGACAGCTCAGATTATGGCTACACCTTC. Its translation is CASSEDSSDYGYTF.